This T cell receptor beta chain was sequenced for a study of blood T cell repertoires in COVID-19. This CDR3 has 13 amino acids. V lost 7 bases to trimming and J lost 1 base; unmatched junction nucleotides: 3. The germline V gene encodes CDR1 SNHLY and CDR2 FYNNEI. Repertoires were generated with immunoSEQ multiplex PCR, while TCRdb's copy carries only in-frame clones and drops some. The data contain 95,000 to 150,000 clones, 82% of them seen just once; the ten biggest clones take up approximately 4.9%. V usage is TRBV2 and J usage is TRBJ1-1; 7 nucleotides match TRBD1. Sequenced input: peripheral blood. This clonotype was sampled from a woman in her 70s with acute or convalescent COVID-19. CDR3 protein: CASKDRQNTEAFF. The CDR3 DNA follows: TGTGCCAGCAAGGACAGGCAGAACACTGAAGCTTTCTTT. The full variable domain, its missing parts supplied by reference TRBV2 and TRBJ1-1, is EPEVTQTPSHQVTQMGQEVILRCVPISNHLYFYWYRQILGQKVEFLVSFYNNEISEKSEIFDDQFSVERPDGSNFTLKIRSTKLEDSAMYFCASKDRQNTEAFFGQGTRLTVV.